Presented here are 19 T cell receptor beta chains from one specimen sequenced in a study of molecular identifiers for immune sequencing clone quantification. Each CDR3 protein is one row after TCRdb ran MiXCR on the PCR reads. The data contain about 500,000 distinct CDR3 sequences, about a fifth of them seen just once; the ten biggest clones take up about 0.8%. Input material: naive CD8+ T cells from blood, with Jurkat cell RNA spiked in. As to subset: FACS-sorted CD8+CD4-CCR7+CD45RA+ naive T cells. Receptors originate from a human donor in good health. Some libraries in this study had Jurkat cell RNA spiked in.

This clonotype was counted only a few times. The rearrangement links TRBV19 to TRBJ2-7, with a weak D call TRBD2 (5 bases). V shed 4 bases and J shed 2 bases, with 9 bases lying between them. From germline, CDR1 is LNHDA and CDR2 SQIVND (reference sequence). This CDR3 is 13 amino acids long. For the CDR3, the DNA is TGTGCCAGTAGTACCGGGGAAGCCTACGAGCAGTACTTC. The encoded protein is CASSTGEAYEQYF.

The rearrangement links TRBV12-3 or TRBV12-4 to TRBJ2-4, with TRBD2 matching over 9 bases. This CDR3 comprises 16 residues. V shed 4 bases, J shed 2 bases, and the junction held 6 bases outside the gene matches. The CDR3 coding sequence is TGTGCCAGCAGTTGGTTTCTAGCGGGGACCAAAAACATTCAGTACTTC. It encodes CASSWFLAGTKNIQYF.

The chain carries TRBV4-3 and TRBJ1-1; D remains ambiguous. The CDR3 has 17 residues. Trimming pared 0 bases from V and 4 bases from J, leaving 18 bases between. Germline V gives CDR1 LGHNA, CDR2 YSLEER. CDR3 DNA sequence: TGCGCCAGCAGCCAAGATGAGGGTATCCAAGGATTCACTGAAGCTTTCTTT. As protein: CASSQDEGIQGFTEAFF.

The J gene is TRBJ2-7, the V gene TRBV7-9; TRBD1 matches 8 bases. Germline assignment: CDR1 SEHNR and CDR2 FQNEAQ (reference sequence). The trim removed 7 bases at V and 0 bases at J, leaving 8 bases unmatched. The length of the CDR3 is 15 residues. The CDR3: CASTGDRFSSYEQYF. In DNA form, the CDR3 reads TGTGCCAGCACCGGGGACAGGTTCAGCTCCTACGAGCAGTACTTC.

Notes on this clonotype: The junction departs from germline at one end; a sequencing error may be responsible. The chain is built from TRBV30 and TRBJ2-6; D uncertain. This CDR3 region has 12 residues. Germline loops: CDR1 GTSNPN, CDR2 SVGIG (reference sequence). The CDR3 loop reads CAWSGWANVLTF. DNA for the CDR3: TGTGCCTGGAGTGGTTGGGCCAATGTCCTGACTTTC.

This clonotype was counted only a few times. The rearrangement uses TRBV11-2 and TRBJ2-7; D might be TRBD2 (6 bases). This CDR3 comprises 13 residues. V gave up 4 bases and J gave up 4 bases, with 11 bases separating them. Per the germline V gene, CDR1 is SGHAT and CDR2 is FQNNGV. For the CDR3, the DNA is TGTGCCAGCAGCTCCCTGACTAGTTACGAGCAGTACTTC. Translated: CASSSLTSYEQYF.

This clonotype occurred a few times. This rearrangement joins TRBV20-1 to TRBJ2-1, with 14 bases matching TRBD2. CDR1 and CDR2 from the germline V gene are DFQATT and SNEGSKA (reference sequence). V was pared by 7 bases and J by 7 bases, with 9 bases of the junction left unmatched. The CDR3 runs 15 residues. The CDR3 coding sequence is TGCAGTGGTGAGGGACTAGCGGGAGTAGCGAATGAGCAGTTCTTC. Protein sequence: CSGEGLAGVANEQFF.

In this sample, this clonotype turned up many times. The DNA for the CDR3 is TGTGCCAGCAGCTTAGGCCAGGGGGCGCGTAGCAATCAGCCCCAGCATTTT. It yields the protein CASSLGQGARSNQPQHF. The chain uses TRBV7-6 and TRBJ1-5; 8 bases map to TRBD1. The germline V gene has CDR1 SGHVS and CDR2 FNYEAQ. Unmatched junction bases numbered 5, after V lost 1 base and J lost 0 bases. The CDR3 is made up of 17 amino acids.

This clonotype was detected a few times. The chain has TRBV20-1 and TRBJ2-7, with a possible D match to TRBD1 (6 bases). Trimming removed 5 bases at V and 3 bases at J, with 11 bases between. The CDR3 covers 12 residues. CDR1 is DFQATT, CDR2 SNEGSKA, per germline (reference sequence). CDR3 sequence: CSAGLDSYEQYF. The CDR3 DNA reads TGCAGTGCTGGATTGGACAGCTACGAGCAGTACTTC.

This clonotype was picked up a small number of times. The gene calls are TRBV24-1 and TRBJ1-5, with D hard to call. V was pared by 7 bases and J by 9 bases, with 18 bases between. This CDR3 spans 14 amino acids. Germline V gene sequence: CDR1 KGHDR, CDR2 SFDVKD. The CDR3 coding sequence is TGTGCCACCAGGGGAGACCAAAGCCGGTTGCCCCAGCATTTT. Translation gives CATRGDQSRLPQHF.

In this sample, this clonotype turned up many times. This CDR3 is CASSPKSYEQYF. As DNA, the CDR3 is TGTGCCAGCAGTCCGAAGAGCTACGAGCAGTACTTC. The gene calls are TRBV6-2 or TRBV6-3 and TRBJ2-7; D is unclear. The CDR3 is 12 residues long. In germline, CDR1 is MNHEY, CDR2 SVGEGT. V was trimmed by 5 bases and J by 3 bases, leaving 8 bases between them.

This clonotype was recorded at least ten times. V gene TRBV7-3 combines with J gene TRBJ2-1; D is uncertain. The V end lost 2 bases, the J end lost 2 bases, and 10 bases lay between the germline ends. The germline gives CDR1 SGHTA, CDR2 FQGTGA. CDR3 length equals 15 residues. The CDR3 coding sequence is TGTGCCAGCAGCTTAGTTGTGACTGCCTACAATGAGCAGTTCTTC. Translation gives CASSLVVTAYNEQFF. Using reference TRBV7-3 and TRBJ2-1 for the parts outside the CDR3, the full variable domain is GAGVSQTPSNKVTEKGKYVELRCDPISGHTALYWYRQSLGQGPEFLIYFQGTGAADDSGLPNDRFFAVRPEGSVSTLKIQRTERGDSAVYLCASSLVVTAYNEQFFGPGTRLTVL.

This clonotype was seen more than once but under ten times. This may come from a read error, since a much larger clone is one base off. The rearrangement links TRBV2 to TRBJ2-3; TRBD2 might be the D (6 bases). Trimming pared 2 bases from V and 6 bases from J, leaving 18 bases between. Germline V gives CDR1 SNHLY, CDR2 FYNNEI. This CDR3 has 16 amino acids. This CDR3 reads CASSEKPRDPTDTQYF. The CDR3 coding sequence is TGTGCCAGCAGTGAAAAGCCGCGGGATCCTACGGATACGCAGTATTTT.

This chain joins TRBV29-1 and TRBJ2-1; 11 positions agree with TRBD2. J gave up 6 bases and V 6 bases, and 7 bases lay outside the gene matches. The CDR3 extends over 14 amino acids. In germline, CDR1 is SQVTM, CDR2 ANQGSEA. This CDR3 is CSVTGTSGPNEQFF. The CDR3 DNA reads TGCAGCGTGACCGGGACTAGCGGACCCAATGAGCAGTTCTTC.

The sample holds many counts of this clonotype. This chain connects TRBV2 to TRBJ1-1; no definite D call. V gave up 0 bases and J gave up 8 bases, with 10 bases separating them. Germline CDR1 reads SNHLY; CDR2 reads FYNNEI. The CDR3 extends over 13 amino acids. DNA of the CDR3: TGTGCCAGCAGTGAAGCTTCAGGCTACGAAGCTTTCTTT. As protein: CASSEASGYEAFF.

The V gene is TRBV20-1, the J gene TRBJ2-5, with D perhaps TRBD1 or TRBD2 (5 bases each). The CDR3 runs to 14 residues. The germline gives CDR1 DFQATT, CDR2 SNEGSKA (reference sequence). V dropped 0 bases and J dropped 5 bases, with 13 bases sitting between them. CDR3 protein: CSARESGAGETQYF. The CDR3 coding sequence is TGCAGTGCTAGAGAATCCGGGGCAGGGGAGACCCAGTACTTC.

The CDR3 region is CASSQFDRGGGGSEQYF. Here the CDR3 DNA reads TGCGCCAGCAGTCAGTTTGACCGAGGAGGGGGGGGGAGCGAGCAGTACTTC. J is TRBJ2-7 and V is TRBV23-1; the D gene is possibly TRBD2 (7 bases). TRBV23-1 is classed as an ORF, of uncertain function. The CDR3 spans 17 residues. V lost 3 bases to trimming and J lost 6 bases, with 24 bases between them.

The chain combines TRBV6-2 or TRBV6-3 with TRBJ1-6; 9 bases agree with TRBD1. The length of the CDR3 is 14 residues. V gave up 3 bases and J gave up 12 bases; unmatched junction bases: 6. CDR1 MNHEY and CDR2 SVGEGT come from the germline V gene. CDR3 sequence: CASSYRTGVGPLHF. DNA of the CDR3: TGTGCCAGCAGTTATCGGACAGGGGTGGGACCCCTCCACTTT.

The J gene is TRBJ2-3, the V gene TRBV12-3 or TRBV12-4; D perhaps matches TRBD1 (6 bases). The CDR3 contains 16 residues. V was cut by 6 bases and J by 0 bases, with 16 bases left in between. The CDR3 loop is CASRSDRSPSTDTQYF. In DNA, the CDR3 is TGTGCCAGCAGATCGGACAGATCTCCTAGCACAGATACGCAGTATTTT.